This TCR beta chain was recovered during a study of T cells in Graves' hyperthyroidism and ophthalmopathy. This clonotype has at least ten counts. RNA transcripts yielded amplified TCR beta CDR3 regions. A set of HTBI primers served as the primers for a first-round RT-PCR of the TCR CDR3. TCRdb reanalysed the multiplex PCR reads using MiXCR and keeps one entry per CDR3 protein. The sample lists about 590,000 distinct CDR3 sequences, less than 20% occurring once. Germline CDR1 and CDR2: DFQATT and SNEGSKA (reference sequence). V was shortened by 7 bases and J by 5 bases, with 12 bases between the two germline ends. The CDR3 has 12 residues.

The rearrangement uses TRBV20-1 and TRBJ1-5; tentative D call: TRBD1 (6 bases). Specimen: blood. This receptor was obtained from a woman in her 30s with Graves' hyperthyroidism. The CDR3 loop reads CSVRAGDQPQHF. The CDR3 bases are TGCAGTGTTCGGGCAGGGGATCAGCCCCAGCATTTT.